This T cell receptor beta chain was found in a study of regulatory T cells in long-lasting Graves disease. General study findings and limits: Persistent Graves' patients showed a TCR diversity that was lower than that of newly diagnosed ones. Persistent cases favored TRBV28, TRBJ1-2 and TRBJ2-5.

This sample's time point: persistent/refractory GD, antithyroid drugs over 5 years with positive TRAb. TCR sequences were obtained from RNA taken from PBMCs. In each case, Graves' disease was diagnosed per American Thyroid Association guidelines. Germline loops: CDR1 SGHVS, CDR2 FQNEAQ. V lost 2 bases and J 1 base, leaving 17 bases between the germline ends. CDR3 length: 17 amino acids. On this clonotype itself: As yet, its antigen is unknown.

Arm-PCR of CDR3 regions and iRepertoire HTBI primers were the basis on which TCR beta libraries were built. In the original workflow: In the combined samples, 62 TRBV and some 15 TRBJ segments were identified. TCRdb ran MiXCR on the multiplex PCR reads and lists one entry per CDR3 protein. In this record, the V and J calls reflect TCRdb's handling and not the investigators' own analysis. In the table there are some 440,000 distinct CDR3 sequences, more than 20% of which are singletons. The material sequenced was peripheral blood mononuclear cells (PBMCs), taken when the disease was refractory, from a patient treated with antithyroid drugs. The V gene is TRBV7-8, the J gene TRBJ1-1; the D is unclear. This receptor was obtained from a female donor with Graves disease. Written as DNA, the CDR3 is TGTGCCAGCAGCTTATTGGGTTTTAGGTTAAAGAACACTGAAGCTTTCTTT. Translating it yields CASSLLGFRLKNTEAFF.